This TCR beta chain was obtained from a study of T cell responses to AZD1222 COVID-19 vaccine. Clones were sequenced by immunoSEQ multiplex PCR, and TCRdb holds only the in-frame ones, with some missing. The table includes approximately 99,000 clones, about nine tenths detected once. There are 14 residues in the CDR3. V was shortened by 0 bases and J by 6 bases, with 11 bases between the two germline ends. Germline CDR1 MNHEY, CDR2 SMNVEV (reference sequence). Study-wide points: Researchers took repertoire samples only after the peak T cell response had come. When two AZD1222 doses had been given, Spike-specific TCR breadth and depth rose. Across the whole spike, CD4 TCRs peaked at regions 160-218 and 743-854.

This clone has only one observation. The antigen is not known. The gene calls are TRBV27 and TRBJ1-1, with unresolved D. This specimen consisted of peripheral blood, obtained on day 0 of MenACWY control vaccination. The sequence came from an adult in good health. For the CDR3, the DNA is TGTGCCAGCAGTTTATCGCCCGGGAGCCCTGAAGCTTTCTTT. It is translated as CASSLSPGSPEAFF.